The 8 T cell receptor beta chains below were found in one sample sequenced in a study of cytomegalovirus exposure and HLA in healthy donors. Here immunoSEQ multiplex PCR was the method, and the copy in TCRdb shows in-frame clones only, minus some. This table holds roughly 250,000 clones, around 86% found once. Sequencing used PBMCs. Receptors originate from a woman in her 30s in good health and CMV-seropositive.

The gene calls are TRBV27 and TRBJ2-1, with D tentatively TRBD2 (6 bases). The CDR3 consists of 13 residues. V lost 5 bases and J 10 bases, leaving 15 bases between the germline ends. CDR1 is MNHEY and CDR2 is SMNVEV in the germline V gene (reference sequence). In DNA, the CDR3 is TGTGCCAGCAGTCTGACTAGTGATGGCGAGCAGTTCTTC. Translation gives CASSLTSDGEQFF.

This chain joins TRBV2 and TRBJ2-1; the D gene is possibly TRBD1 (6 bases). This CDR3 is built from 13 residues. The germline V and J ends were trimmed by 2 bases and 16 bases, with 18 bases remaining between them. Germline CDR1 is SNHLY and CDR2 is FYNNEI. The CDR3 spells CASSERYQGSAFF. CDR3 nucleotide sequence: TGTGCCAGCAGTGAAAGGTACCAGGGGTCCGCTTTCTTC.

This rearrangement joins TRBV28 to TRBJ2-7; 9 nucleotides match TRBD1. Trimming took 6 bases from V and 1 from J; bases not matched to a gene: 10. The CDR3 totals 16 residues. Germline values: CDR1 MDHEN, CDR2 SYDVKM. The CDR3 DNA follows: TGTGCCAGCAGCCTACCCTTGACAGGGGGGTCCTACGAGCAGTACTTC. This codes for CASSLPLTGGSYEQYF.

The chain recombines TRBV21-1 with TRBJ2-7; TRBD2 reflects the table's D call only, with no check against the DNA. TRBV21-1 is given as a pseudogene. CDR3 length: 14 amino acids. The CDR3 DNA is TGTGCCAGCAGCATCCCGGGAGCGCGGGGAGAGCAGTACTTC. Protein sequence: CASSIPGARGEQYF.

The rearrangement uses TRBV10-1 and TRBJ1-2, with D perhaps matching TRBD1 (6 bases). The V end lost 6 bases, the J end lost 0 bases, and 11 bases lay between the germline ends. Germline CDR1 and CDR2: WNHNN and SYGVQD (reference sequence). The CDR3 is 14 amino acids. The CDR3 is CASRGQPSNYGYTF. The CDR3 DNA is TGCGCCAGCAGGGGACAACCCTCTAACTATGGCTACACCTTC.

The V call is TRBV27, the J call TRBJ1-1; D unclear. The CDR3 extends over 13 amino acids. Germline CDR1 reads MNHEY; CDR2 reads SMNVEV (reference sequence). V was cut by 5 bases and J by 3 bases, with 10 bases left in between. In DNA, the CDR3 is TGTGCCAGCAGTGTAGCAGAGTACACTGAAGCTTTCTTT. Translation gives CASSVAEYTEAFF.

The CDR3 DNA sequence: TGTGCCAGCAGCCCCCTTTATAACGTGGGAGTGGATACGCAGTATTTT. It codes for CASSPLYNVGVDTQYF. The chain links TRBV28 to TRBJ2-3, with D possibly being TRBD2 (5 bases). The CDR3 length is 16 residues. Between the trimmed V and J ends, which lost 6 bases and 6 bases, there was a span of 22 bases. Germline CDR1 is MDHEN and CDR2 is SYDVKM.

V and J are TRBV11-3 and TRBJ1-2, with D perhaps TRBD1 (5 bases). Germline CDR1 reads SGHNT; CDR2 reads YENEEA. V was shortened by 1 base and J by 3 bases, with 15 bases between the two germline ends. The CDR3 loop spans 16 amino acids. The CDR3 region is CASSLGVGGKDYGYTF. The CDR3 DNA reads as TGTGCCAGCAGCTTAGGGGTCGGGGGAAAAGACTATGGCTACACCTTC.